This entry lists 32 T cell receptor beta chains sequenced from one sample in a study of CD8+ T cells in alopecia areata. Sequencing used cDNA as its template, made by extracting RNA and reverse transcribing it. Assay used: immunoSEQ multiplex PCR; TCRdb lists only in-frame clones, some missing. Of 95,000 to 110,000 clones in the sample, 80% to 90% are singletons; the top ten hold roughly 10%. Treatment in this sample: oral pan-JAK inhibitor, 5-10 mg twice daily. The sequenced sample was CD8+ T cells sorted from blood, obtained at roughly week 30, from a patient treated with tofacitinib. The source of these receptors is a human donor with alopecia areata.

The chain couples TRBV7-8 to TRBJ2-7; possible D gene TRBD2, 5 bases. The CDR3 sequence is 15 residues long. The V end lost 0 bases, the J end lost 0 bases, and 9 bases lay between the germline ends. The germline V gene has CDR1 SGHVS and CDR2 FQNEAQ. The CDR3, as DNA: TGTGCCAGCAGCTTAGCGATGGGGAGCTCCTACGAGCAGTACTTC. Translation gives CASSLAMGSSYEQYF.

The CDR3 region is CASSLDPGPSYNEQFF. CDR3 bases: TGTGCCAGCAGCTTAGATCCGGGGCCCTCCTACAATGAGCAGTTCTTC. The chain couples TRBV7-6 to TRBJ2-1; either TRBD1 or TRBD2 may supply D (5 bases each). Germline lookup yields CDR1 SGHVS and CDR2 FNYEAQ. V gave up 1 base and J gave up 0 bases, with 10 bases separating them. This CDR3 has 16 residues.

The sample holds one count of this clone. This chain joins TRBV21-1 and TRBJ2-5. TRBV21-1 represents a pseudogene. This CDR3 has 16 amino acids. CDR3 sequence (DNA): TGTGCCAGCAGCAGCCCCTGTGGGGGAGCAACGGAGACCCAGTACTTC. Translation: CASSSPCGGATETQYF.

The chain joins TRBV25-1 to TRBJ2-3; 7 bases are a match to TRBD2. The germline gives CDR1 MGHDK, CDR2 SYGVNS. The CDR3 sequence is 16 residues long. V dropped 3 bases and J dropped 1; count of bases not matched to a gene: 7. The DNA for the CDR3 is TGTGCCAGCAGTGATTGGGCGGGAGAGGGCACAGATACGCAGTATTTT. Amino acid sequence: CASSDWAGEGTDTQYF.

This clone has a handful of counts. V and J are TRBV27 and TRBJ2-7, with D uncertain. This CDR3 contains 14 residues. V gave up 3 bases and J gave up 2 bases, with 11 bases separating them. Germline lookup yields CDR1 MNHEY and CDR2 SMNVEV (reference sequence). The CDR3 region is CASSLRPPTYEQYF. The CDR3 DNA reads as TGTGCCAGCAGTTTGCGACCACCAACCTACGAGCAGTACTTC.

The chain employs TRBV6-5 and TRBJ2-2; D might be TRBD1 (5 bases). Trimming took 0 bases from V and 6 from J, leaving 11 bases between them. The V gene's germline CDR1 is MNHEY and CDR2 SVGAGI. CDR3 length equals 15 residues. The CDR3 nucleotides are TGTGCCAGCAGTTACTCCAGGCAAGGGGCCGGGGAGCTGTTTTTT. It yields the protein CASSYSRQGAGELFF.

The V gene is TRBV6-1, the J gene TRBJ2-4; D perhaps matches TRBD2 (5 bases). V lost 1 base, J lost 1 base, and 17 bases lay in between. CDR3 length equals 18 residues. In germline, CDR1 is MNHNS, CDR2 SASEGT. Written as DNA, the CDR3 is TGTGCCAGCAGTGAAGGGGTATACTACCGGAGGGCCAAAAACATTCAGTACTTC. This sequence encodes CASSEGVYYRRAKNIQYF.

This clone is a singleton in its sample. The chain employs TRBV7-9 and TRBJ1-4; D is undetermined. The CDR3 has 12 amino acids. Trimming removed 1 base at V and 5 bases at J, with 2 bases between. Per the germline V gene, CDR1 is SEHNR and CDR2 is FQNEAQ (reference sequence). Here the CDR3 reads CASSLDNEKLFF. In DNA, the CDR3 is TGTGCCAGCAGCTTAGACAATGAAAAACTGTTTTTT. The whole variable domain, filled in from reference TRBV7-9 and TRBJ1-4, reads DTGVSQNPRHKITKRGQNVTFRCDPISEHNRLYWYRQTLGQGPEFLTYFQNEAQLEKSRLLSDRFSAERPKGSFSTLEIQRTEQGDSAMYLCASSLDNEKLFFGSGTQLSVL.

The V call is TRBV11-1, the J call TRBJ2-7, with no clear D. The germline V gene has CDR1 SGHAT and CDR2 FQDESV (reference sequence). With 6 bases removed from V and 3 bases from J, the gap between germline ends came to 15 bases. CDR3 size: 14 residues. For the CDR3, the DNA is TGTGCCAGCAGTGCCCCTTTACCCTTCTACGAGCAGTACTTC. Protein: CASSAPLPFYEQYF.

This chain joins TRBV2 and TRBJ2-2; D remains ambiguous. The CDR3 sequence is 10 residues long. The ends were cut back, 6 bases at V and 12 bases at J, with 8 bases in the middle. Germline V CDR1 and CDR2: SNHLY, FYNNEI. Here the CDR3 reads CASRGSQLFF. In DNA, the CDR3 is TGTGCCAGCAGGGGATCTCAGCTGTTTTTT.

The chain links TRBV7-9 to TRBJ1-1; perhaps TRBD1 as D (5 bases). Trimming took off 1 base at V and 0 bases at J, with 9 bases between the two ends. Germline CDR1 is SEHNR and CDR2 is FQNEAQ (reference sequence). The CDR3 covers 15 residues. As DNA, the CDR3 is TGTGCCAGCAGCTTAGAGGGACGGATGAACACTGAAGCTTTCTTT. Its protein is CASSLEGRMNTEAFF.

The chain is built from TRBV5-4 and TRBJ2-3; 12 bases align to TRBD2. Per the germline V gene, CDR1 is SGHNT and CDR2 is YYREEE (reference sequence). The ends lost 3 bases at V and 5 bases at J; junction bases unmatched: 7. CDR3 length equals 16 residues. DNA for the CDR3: TGTGCCAGCAGCTCCGCTAGCGGGGGGGCCGGAGATACGCAGTATTTT. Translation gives CASSSASGGAGDTQYF.

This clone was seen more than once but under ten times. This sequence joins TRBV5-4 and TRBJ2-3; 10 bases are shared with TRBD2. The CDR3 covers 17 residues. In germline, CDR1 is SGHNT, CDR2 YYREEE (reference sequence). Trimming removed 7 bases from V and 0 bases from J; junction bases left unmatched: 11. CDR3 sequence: CASGAFGTSESTDTQYF. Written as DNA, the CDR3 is TGTGCCAGCGGGGCGTTCGGGACTAGCGAGAGCACAGATACGCAGTATTTT.

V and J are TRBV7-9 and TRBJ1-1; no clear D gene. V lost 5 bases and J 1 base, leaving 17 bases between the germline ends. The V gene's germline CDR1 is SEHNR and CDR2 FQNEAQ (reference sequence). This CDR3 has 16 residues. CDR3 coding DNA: TGTGCCAGCAGCGGTACTTTGAGGGATGCGAACACTGAAGCTTTCTTT. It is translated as CASSGTLRDANTEAFF.

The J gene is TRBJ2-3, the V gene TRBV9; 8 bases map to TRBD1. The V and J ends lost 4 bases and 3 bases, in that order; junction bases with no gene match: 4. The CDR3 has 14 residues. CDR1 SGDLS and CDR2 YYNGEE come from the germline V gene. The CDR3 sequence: CASSMTGVTDTQYF. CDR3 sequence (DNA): TGTGCCAGCAGCATGACAGGGGTGACAGATACGCAGTATTTT.

In DNA form, the CDR3 reads TGTGCCAGCAGTTTCCGACCGGGTACCCTCTATGGCTACACCTTC. Protein sequence: CASSFRPGTLYGYTF. This sequence joins TRBV27 and TRBJ1-2; D not certain. Between the trimmed V and J ends, which lost 3 bases and 4 bases, there was a span of 15 bases. Per the germline V gene, CDR1 is MNHEY and CDR2 is SMNVEV (reference sequence). The CDR3 extends over 15 amino acids.

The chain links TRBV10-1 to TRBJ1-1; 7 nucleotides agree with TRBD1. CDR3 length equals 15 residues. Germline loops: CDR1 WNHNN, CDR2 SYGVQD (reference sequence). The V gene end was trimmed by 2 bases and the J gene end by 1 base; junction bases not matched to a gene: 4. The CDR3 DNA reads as TGCGCCAGCAGTGAGGGTGCAGGGGGGAACACTGAAGCTTTCTTT. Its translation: CASSEGAGGNTEAFF.

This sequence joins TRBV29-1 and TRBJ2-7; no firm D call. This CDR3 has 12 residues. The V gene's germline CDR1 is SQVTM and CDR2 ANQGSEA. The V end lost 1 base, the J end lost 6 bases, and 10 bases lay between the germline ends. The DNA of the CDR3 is TGCAGCGTTGAAGTGGGTCGCGGCGAGCAGTACTTC. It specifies CSVEVGRGEQYF.

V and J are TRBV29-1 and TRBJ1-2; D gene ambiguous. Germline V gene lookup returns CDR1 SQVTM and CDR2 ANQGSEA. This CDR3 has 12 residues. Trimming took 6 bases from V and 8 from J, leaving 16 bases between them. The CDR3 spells CSVASGSGGYTF. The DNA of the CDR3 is TGCAGCGTCGCCTCGGGGTCGGGAGGCTACACCTTC.

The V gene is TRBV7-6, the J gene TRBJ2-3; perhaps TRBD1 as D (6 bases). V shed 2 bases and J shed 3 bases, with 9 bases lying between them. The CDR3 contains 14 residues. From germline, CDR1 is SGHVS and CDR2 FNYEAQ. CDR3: CASSLYQGTDTQYF. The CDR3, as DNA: TGTGCCAGCAGCTTATATCAGGGGACAGATACGCAGTATTTT.

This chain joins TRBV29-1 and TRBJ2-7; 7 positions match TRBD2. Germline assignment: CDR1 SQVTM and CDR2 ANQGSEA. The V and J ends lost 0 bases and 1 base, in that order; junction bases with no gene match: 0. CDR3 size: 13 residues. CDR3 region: CSVEERGSYEQYF. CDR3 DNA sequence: TGCAGCGTTGAAGAGCGGGGGTCCTACGAGCAGTACTTC.

The CDR3 here is CASSLAGTSGLQTGTDTQYF. The CDR3 DNA sequence: TGCGCCAGCAGCTTGGCCGGCACTAGCGGGCTTCAAACTGGGACAGATACGCAGTATTTT. The rearrangement joins TRBV5-1 to TRBJ2-3, with 9 bases matching TRBD2. V gave up 0 bases and J gave up 3 bases; unmatched junction bases: 17. This CDR3 region has 20 residues. Germline CDR1 SGHRS, CDR2 YFSETQ.

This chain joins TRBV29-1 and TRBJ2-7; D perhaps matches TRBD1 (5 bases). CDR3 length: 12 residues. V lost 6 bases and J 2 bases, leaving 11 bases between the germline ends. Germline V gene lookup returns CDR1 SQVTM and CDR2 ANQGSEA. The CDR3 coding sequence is TGCAGCGTGGGGCTAGGTACCTACGAGCAGTACTTC. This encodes CSVGLGTYEQYF.

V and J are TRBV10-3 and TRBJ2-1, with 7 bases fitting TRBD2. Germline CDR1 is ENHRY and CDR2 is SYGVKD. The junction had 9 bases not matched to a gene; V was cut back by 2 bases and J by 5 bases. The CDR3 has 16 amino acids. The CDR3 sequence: CAISERKASGDNEQFF. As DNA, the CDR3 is TGTGCCATCAGTGAGAGGAAAGCTAGCGGTGACAATGAGCAGTTCTTC.

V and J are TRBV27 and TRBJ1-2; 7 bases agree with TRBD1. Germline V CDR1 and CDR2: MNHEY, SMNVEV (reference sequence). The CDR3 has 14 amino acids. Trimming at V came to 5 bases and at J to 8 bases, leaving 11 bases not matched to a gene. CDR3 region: CASSPSQGFNGYTF. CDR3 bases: TGTGCCAGCAGTCCATCACAGGGGTTTAACGGCTACACCTTC.

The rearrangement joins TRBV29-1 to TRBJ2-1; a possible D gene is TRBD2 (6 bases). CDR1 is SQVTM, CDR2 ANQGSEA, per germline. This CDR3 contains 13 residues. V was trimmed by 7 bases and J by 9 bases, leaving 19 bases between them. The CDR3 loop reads CSDSGEGSGEQFF. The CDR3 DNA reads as TGCAGCGACTCGGGAGAGGGGAGCGGTGAGCAGTTCTTC.

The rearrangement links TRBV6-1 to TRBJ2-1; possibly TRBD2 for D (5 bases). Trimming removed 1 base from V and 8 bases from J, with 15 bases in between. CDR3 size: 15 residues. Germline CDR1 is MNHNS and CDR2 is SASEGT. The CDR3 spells CASSEVGRDRDEQFF. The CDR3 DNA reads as TGTGCCAGCAGTGAAGTTGGACGGGATAGGGATGAGCAGTTCTTC.

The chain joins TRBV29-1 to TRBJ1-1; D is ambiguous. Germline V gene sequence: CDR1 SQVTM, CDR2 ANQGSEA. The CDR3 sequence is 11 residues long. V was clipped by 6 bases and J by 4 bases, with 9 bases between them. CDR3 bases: TGCAGCGTCCCCGAGGGCACTGAAGCTTTCTTT. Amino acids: CSVPEGTEAFF.

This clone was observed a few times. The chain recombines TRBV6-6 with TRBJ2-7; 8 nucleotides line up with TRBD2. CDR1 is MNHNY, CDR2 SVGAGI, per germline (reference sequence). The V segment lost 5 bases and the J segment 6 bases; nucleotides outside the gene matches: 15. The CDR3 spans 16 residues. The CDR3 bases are TGTGCCAGCAGTGTGTGGAGCGGGAGTGGGGTCGGCGAGCAGTACTTC. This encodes CASSVWSGSGVGEQYF.

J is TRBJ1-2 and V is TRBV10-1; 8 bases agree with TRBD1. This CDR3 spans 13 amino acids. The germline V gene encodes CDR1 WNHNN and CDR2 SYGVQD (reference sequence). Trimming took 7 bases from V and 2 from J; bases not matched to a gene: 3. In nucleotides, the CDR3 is TGCGCCAGCAAACAGGGGGAAAACTATGGCTACACCTTC. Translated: CASKQGENYGYTF.

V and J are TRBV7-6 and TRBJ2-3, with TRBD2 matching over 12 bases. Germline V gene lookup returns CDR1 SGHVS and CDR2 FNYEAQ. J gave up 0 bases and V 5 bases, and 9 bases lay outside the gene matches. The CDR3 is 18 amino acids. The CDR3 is CASSPGTSGYGSTDTQYF. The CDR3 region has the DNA TGTGCCAGCAGCCCAGGGACTAGCGGGTATGGTAGCACAGATACGCAGTATTTT.

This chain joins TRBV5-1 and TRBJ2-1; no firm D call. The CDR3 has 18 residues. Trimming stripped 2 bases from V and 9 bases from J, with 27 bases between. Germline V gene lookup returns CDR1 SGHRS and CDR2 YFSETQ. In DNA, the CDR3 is TGCGCCAGCAGCTTTTATTTCAGGATGGGGTCCGGAACCGGTGAGCAGTTCTTC. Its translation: CASSFYFRMGSGTGEQFF. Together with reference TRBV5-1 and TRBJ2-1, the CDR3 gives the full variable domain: KAGVTQTPRYLIKTRGQQVTLSCSPISGHRSVSWYQQTPGQGLQFLFEYFSETQRNKGNFPGRFSGRQFSNSRSEMNVSTLELGDSALYLCASSFYFRMGSGTGEQFFGPGTRLTVL.